This paragraph reports one T cell receptor (beta chain). This sample is drawn from a study of T cell responses to AZD1222 COVID-19 vaccine. Doses given second, at about 4 or about 12 weeks, were pooled. Germline V gene sequence: CDR1 SGHRS, CDR2 YFSETQ. The CDR3 extends over 15 amino acids. Trimming took 1 base from V and 3 from J; bases not matched to a gene: 5. Libraries were prepared by immunoSEQ multiplex PCR; TCRdb keeps only in-frame clonotypes and omits some of them. The sample lists tens of thousands of clones, around 90% occurring once. Sequencing used peripheral blood, obtained 28 days after the second AZD1222 dose. This rearrangement joins TRBV5-1 to TRBJ1-2, with 8 nucleotides matching TRBD1. The clonotype was recovered from an adult who received the AZD1222 COVID-19 vaccine. The CDR3 reads CASSLQGASDYGYTF. Written as DNA, the CDR3 is TGCGCCAGCAGCTTGCAGGGGGCTTCGGACTATGGCTACACCTTC.